This T cell receptor (beta chain) was captured by sequencing in a study of radiation and T cells in renal cell carcinoma (dated by TCRdb to about 2020). Regarding the research as a whole: In total, roughly 52 samples, comprising around 25 tumors and some 27 peripheral blood samples, were subjected to TCR beta sequencing. A total of 4 million to 5 million unique CDR3 nucleotide sequences, encoding 2.5 million to 3 million unique CDR3 amino acid sequences, were found across all 50 or so samples. The final blood draw was performed at 4 weeks after radiation, at the same time as nephrectomy.

Points on this clone: The antigen it recognizes is unknown. No much larger clone is present one base from it, and per-base qualities are unavailable.

The sample's time point label, decoded: blood 4 weeks post-SBRT, at nephrectomy. The treatment or condition tag for this specimen amounts to: 15 Gy SBRT to primary tumor, nephrectomy 4 weeks later. The samples were obtained from a clinical trial, where primary renal cell carcinomas were treated with 15 Gy stereotactic body radiation therapy and then removed by nephrectomy 4 weeks afterward. To follow tumor-enriched clonotypes, peripheral blood was collected serially from radiation-treated patients at baseline and again at 2 weeks and 4 weeks after SBRT. Every patient's renal cell carcinoma showed clear cell pathology. The QIAamp DNA Blood Mini Kit (Qiagen) was used to prepare genomic DNA for TCR sequencing. The analyses included only samples that passed all quality control checks. The immunoSEQ kit was used, according to the manufacturer's recommendations, to generate TCR beta libraries from genomic DNA. To prepare libraries, a first multiplex PCR with proprietary primers was run, followed by a second PCR that added unique barcodes, and a bead cleanup was done after each round. Each sample batch included a kit-provided positive control reaction and a negative control reaction. The final libraries were assessed on an Agilent 4200 TapeStation D1000 ScreenTape, pooled by volume, and quantified by qPCR. Sequencing was performed on an Illumina NextSeq500 with a MidOutput 150-cycle cartridge, and 156 Read1 and 15 Index1 cycles were run with kit custom primers. The pooled library was loaded at around 1 pM with approximately 20% PhiX control spiked in. Processing in the source paper ran as follows. The vendor-processed data were analyzed in R, and a clonotype was defined as all T cells that share the same CDR3 nucleotide sequence. In the clone abundance analyses, frequencies were normalized to the 10,000 most abundant clones in each sample. Public T cell clones, which averaged fewer than five per sample, were excluded before analysis. A difference in abundance of at least 32-fold between compartments was used to define tumor-enriched and baseline blood-enriched clonotypes. A beta-binomial differential abundance model was used to identify clonotypes that were expanded or contracted between blood time points. The Baroni-Urbani and Buser coefficient was used to measure tumor-blood repertoire similarity, and groups were compared with two-tailed Wilcoxon tests in R. The table comes from immuneACCESS by way of TCRdb, which keeps in-frame sequences with V and J called. Part of the clones is missing from these tables; in studies checked, under half for an unresolved V gene and the rest for unknown reasons. V and J calls and clone size are given by that table; D and trimming were obtained from the DNA. The sample profile shows about 62,000 clones; around three quarters of them were found once. Clones ranked in the top ten supply 6% to 7% of the sample.

V drops 3 bases and J drops 3 bases, leaving 13 bases in between. The CDR3 contains 15 residues, cysteine and phenylalanine counted. Only the CDR3 DNA is retained, 45 bases long and in frame from the first base. CDR1 and CDR2 are read off the germline V gene (reference sequence) as MNHNY and SVGAGI. General conclusions and limits of the study: The single-armed trial design could not address effects of radiation dose or scheduling on the TCR repertoire. Blood repertoire dynamics were not followed beyond 4 weeks after treatment. No pretreatment tumor biopsies were available, so the baseline intratumoral presence of clonotypes could not be determined. In blood, the top tumor clonotypes increased from baseline to 2 weeks after radiation and then shrank by 4 weeks, which suggests a temporary expansion of tumor-resident clones.

The sequence derives from a man aged 55 to 70 with renal cell carcinoma. This chain joins TRBV6-6 to TRBJ2-3; the D gene is possibly TRBD1, with 6 bases matching. The source material was blood, sampled from a patient whose treatment included radiotherapy and nephrectomy. The CDR3 has the sequence CASSYRGDITDTQYF. The sequenced DNA is TGTGCCAGCAGTTATAGAGGGGACATAACAGATACGCAGTATTTT.